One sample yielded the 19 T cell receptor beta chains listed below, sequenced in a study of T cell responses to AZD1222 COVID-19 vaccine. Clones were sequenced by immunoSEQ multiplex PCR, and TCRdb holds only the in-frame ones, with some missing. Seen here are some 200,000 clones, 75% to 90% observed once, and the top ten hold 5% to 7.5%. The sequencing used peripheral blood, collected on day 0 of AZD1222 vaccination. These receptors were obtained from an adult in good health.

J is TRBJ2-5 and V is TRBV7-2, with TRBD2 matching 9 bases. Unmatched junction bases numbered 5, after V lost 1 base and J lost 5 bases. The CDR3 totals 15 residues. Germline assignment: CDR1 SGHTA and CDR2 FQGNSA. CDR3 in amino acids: CASSLGGGGVETQYF. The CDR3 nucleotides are TGTGCCAGCAGCTTAGGCGGGGGGGGAGTTGAGACCCAGTACTTC.

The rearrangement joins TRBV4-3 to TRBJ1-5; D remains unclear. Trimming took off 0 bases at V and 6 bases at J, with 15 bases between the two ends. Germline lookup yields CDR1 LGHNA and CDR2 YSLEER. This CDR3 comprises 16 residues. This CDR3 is CASSQDYPPRGQPQHF. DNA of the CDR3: TGCGCCAGCAGCCAAGATTATCCCCCACGGGGTCAGCCCCAGCATTTT.

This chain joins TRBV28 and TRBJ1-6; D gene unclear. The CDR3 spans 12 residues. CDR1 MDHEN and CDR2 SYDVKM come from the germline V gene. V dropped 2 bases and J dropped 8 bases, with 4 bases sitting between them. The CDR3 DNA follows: TGTGCCAGCAGTTTAGTGGATTCACCCCTCCACTTT. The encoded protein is CASSLVDSPLHF.

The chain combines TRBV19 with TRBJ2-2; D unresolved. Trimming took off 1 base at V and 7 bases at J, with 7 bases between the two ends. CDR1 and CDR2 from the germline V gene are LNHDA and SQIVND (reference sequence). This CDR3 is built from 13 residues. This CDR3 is CASSIVEGGELFF. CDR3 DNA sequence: TGTGCCAGTAGTATAGTAGAAGGCGGGGAGCTGTTTTTT.

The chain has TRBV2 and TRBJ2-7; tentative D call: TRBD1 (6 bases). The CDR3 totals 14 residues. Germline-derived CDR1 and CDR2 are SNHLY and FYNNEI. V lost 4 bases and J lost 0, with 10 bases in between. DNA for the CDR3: TGTGCCAGCAGTGGAAGGACAGTCTCCTACGAGCAGTACTTC. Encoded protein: CASSGRTVSYEQYF.

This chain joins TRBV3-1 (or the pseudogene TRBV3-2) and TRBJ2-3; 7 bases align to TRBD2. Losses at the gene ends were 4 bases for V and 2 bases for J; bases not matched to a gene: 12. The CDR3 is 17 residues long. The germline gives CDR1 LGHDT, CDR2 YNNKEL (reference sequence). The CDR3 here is CASSLSSSGSLTDTQYF. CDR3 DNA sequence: TGTGCCAGCAGCCTCTCATCTAGCGGCTCCCTCACAGATACGCAGTATTTT.

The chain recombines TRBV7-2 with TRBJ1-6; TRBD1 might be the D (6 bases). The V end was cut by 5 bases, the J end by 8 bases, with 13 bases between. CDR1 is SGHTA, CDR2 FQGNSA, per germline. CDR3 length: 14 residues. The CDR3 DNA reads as TGTGCCAGCAGCCCTCAGGGGTTTTATTCACCCCTCCACTTT. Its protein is CASSPQGFYSPLHF.

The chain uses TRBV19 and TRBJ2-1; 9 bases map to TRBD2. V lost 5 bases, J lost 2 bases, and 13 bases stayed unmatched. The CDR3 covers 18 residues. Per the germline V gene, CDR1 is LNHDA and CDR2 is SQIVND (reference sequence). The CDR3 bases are TGTGCCAGTAGTGCCAAAAGCGGGGGGCTGGTACCCTACAATGAGCAGTTCTTC. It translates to CASSAKSGGLVPYNEQFF.

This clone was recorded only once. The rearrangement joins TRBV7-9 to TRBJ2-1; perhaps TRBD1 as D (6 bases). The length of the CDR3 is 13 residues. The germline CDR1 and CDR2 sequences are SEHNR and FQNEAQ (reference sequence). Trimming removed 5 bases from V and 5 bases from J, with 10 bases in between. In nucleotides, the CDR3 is TGTGCCAGCAGCCGGGACATTAACAATGAGCAGTTCTTC. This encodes CASSRDINNEQFF.

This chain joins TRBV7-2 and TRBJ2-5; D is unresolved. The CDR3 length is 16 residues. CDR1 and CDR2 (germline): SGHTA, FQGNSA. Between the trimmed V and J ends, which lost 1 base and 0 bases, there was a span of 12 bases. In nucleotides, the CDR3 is TGTGCCAGCAGCTTAGGGTCGGCTGGACACCAAGAGACCCAGTACTTC. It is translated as CASSLGSAGHQETQYF.

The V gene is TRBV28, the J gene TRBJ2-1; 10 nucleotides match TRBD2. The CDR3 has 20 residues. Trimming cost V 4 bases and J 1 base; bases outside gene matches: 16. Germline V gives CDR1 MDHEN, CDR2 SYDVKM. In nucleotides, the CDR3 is TGTGCCAGCAGTTCGGGGCTAGCGGGAGCCGGGGTTGGATCCTACAATGAGCAGTTCTTC. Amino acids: CASSSGLAGAGVGSYNEQFF. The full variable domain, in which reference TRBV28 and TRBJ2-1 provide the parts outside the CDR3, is DVKVTQSSRYLVKRTGEKVFLECVQDMDHENMFWYRQDPGLGLRLIYFSYDVKMKEKGDIPEGYSVSREKKERFSLILESASTNQTSMYLCASSSGLAGAGVGSYNEQFFGPGTRLTVL.

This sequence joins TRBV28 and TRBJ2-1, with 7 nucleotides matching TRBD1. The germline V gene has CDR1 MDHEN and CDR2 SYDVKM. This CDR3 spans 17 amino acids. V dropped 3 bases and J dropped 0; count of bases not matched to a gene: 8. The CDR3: CASSFLTGISSYNEQFF. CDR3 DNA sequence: TGTGCCAGCAGTTTCTTGACAGGGATAAGCTCCTACAATGAGCAGTTCTTC. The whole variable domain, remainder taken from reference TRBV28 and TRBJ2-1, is DVKVTQSSRYLVKRTGEKVFLECVQDMDHENMFWYRQDPGLGLRLIYFSYDVKMKEKGDIPEGYSVSREKKERFSLILESASTNQTSMYLCASSFLTGISSYNEQFFGPGTRLTVL.

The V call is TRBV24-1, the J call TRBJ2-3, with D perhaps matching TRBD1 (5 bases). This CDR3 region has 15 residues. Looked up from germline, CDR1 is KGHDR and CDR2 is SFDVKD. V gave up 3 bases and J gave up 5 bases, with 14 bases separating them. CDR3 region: CATSDEKGSKDTQYF. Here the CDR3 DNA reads TGTGCCACCAGTGATGAAAAGGGGTCGAAAGATACGCAGTATTTT.

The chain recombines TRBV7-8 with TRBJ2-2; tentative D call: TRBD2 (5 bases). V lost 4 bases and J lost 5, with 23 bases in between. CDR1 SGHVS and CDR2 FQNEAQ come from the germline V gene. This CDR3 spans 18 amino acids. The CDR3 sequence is CASSSSVIPAARTGELFF. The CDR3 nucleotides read TGTGCCAGCAGCTCCTCTGTTATCCCAGCGGCCCGGACCGGGGAGCTGTTTTTT.

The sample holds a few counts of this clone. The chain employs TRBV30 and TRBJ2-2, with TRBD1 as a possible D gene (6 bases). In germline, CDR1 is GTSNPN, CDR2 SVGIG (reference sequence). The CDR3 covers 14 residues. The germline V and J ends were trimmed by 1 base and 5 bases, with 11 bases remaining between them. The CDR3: CAWSANRATGELFF. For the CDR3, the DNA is TGTGCCTGGAGTGCAAACAGGGCAACCGGGGAGCTGTTTTTT.

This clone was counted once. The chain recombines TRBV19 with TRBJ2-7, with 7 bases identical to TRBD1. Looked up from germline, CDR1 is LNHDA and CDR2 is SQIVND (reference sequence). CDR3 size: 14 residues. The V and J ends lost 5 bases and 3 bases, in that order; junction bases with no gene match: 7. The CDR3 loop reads CASSSRQGDYEQYF. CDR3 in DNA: TGTGCCAGTAGTTCTCGACAGGGAGACTACGAGCAGTACTTC.

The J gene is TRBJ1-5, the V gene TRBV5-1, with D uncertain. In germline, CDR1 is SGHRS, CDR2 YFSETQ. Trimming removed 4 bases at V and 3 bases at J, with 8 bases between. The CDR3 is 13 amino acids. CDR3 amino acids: CASSPVPNQPQHF. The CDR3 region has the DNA TGCGCCAGCAGCCCCGTCCCCAATCAGCCCCAGCATTTT.

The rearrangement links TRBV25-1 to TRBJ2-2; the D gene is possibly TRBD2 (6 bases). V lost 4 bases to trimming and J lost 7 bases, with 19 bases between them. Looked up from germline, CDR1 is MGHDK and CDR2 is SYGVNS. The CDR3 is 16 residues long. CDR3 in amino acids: CASSGPGLSIGGELFF. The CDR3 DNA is TGTGCCAGCAGTGGCCCGGGACTCTCTATTGGCGGGGAGCTGTTTTTT. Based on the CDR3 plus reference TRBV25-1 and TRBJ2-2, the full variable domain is EADIYQTPRYLVIGTGKKITLECSQTMGHDKMYWYQQDPGMELHLIHYSYGVNSTEKGDLSSESTVSRIRTEHFPLTLESARPSHTSQYLCASSGPGLSIGGELFFGEGSRLTVL.

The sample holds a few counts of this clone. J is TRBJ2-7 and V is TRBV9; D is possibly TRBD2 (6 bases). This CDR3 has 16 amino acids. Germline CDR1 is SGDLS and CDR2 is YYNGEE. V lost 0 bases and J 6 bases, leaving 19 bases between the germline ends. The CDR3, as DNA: TGTGCCAGCAGCGTAGGTCCCGTGGAGGGAAGTGGCGAGCAGTACTTC. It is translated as CASSVGPVEGSGEQYF.